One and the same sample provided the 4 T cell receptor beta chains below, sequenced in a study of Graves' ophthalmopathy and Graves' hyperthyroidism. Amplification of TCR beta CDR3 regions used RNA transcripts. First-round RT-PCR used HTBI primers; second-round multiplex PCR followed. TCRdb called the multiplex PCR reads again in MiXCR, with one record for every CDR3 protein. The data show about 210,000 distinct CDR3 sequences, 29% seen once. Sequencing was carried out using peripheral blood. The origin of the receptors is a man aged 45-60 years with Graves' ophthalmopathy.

CDR3 sequence (DNA): TGTGCCAGCAGCTATTTGTTCATTGCGGGAGGGCCGCACGAGCAGTACTTC. The encoded protein is CASSYLFIAGGPHEQYF. This chain connects TRBV6-5 to TRBJ2-7; TRBD2 agrees at 9 bases. CDR1 and CDR2 from the germline V gene are MNHEY and SVGAGI. The CDR3 length is 17 residues. After removal of 6 bases from V and 5 bases from J, the junction contained 17 bases not matched to a gene.

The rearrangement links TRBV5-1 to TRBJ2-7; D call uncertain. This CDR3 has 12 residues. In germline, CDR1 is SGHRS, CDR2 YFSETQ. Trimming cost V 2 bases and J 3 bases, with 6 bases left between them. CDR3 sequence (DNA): TGCGCCAGCAGCTTATCCCACTACGAGCAGTACTTC. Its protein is CASSLSHYEQYF.

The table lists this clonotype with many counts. CDR3 in amino acids: CASSRDRGPNQPQHF. CDR3 coding DNA: TGTGCCAGCAGCCGGGACAGGGGCCCAAATCAGCCCCAGCATTTT. The V gene is TRBV28, the J gene TRBJ1-5, with 10 bases matching TRBD1. Trimming at V came to 6 bases and at J to 4 bases, leaving 6 bases not matched to a gene. Germline CDR1 reads MDHEN; CDR2 reads SYDVKM. The CDR3 extends over 15 amino acids. The whole variable domain, remainder taken from reference TRBV28 and TRBJ1-5, is DVKVTQSSRYLVKRTGEKVFLECVQDMDHENMFWYRQDPGLGLRLIYFSYDVKMKEKGDIPEGYSVSREKKERFSLILESASTNQTSMYLCASSRDRGPNQPQHFGDGTRLSIL.

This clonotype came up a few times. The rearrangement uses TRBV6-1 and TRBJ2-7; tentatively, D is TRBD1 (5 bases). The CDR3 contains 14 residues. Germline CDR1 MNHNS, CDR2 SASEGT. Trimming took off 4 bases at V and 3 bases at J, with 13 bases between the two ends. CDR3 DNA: TGTGCCAGCAGTGCAGGGTCGACCCGCTACGAGCAGTACTTC. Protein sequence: CASSAGSTRYEQYF.